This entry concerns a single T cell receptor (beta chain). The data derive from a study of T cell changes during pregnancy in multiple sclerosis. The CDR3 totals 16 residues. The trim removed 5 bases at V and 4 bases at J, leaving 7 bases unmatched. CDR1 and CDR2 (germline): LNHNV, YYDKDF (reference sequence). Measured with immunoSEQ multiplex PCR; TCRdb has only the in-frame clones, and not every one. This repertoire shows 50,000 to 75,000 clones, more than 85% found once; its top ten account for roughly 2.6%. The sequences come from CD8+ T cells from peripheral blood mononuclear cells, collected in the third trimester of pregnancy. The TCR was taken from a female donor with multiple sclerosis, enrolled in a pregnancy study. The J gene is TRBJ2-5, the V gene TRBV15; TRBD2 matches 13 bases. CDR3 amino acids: CATSPTSGRAAETQYF. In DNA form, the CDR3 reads TGTGCCACCAGCCCTACTAGCGGGAGGGCAGCAGAGACCCAGTACTTC.